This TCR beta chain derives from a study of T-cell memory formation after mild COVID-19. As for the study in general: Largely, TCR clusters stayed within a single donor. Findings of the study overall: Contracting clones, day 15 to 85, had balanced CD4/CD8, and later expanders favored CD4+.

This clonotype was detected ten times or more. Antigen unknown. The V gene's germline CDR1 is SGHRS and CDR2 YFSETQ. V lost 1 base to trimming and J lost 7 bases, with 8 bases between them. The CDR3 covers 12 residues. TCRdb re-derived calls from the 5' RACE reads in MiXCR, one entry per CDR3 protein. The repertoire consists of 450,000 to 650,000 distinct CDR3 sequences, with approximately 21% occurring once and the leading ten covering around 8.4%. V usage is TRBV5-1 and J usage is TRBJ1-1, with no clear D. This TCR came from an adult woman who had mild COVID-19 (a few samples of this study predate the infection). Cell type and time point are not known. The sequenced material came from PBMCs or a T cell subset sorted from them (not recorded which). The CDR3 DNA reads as TGCGCCAGCAGCTTGAGACCGGGTGAAGCTTTCTTT. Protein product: CASSLRPGEAFF.